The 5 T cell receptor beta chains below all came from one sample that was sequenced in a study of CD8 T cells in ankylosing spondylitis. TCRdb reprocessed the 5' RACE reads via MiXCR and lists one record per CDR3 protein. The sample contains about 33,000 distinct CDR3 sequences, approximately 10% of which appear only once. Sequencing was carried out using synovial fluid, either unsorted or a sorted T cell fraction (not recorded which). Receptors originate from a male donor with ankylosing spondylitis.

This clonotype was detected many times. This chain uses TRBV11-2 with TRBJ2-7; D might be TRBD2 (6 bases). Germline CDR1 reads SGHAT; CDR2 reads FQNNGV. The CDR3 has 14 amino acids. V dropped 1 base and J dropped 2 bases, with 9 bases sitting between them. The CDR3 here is CASSLAGAPYEQYF. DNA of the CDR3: TGTGCCAGCAGCTTAGCGGGAGCGCCCTACGAGCAGTACTTC.

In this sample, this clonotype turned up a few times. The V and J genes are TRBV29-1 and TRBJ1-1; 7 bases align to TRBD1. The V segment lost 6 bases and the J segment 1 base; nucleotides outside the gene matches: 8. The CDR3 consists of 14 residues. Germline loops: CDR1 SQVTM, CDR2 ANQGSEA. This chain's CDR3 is CSVAVGQTNTEAFF. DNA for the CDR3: TGCAGCGTCGCCGTGGGACAGACGAACACTGAAGCTTTCTTT.

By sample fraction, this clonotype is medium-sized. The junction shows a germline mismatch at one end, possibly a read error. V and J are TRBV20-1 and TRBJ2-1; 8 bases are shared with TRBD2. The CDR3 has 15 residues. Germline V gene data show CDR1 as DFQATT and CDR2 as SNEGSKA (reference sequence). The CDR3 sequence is CSARDSGSHPNEQFF. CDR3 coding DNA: TGCAGTGCTCGAGACAGCGGGAGTCATCCCAATGAGCAGTTCTTC.

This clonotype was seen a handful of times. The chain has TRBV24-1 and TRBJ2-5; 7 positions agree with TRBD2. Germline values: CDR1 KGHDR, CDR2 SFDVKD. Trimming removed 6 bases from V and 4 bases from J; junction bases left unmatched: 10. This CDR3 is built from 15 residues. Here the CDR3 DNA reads TGTGCCACCAGTCCGCGGGAGAAACCACTAGAGACCCAGTACTTC. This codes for CATSPREKPLETQYF.

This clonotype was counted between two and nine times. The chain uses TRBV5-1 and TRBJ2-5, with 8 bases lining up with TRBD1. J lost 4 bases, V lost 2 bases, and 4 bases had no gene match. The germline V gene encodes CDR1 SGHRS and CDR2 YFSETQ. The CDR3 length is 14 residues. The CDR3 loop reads CASSFGQGGETQYF. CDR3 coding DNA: TGCGCCAGCAGCTTCGGACAGGGAGGAGAGACCCAGTACTTC.